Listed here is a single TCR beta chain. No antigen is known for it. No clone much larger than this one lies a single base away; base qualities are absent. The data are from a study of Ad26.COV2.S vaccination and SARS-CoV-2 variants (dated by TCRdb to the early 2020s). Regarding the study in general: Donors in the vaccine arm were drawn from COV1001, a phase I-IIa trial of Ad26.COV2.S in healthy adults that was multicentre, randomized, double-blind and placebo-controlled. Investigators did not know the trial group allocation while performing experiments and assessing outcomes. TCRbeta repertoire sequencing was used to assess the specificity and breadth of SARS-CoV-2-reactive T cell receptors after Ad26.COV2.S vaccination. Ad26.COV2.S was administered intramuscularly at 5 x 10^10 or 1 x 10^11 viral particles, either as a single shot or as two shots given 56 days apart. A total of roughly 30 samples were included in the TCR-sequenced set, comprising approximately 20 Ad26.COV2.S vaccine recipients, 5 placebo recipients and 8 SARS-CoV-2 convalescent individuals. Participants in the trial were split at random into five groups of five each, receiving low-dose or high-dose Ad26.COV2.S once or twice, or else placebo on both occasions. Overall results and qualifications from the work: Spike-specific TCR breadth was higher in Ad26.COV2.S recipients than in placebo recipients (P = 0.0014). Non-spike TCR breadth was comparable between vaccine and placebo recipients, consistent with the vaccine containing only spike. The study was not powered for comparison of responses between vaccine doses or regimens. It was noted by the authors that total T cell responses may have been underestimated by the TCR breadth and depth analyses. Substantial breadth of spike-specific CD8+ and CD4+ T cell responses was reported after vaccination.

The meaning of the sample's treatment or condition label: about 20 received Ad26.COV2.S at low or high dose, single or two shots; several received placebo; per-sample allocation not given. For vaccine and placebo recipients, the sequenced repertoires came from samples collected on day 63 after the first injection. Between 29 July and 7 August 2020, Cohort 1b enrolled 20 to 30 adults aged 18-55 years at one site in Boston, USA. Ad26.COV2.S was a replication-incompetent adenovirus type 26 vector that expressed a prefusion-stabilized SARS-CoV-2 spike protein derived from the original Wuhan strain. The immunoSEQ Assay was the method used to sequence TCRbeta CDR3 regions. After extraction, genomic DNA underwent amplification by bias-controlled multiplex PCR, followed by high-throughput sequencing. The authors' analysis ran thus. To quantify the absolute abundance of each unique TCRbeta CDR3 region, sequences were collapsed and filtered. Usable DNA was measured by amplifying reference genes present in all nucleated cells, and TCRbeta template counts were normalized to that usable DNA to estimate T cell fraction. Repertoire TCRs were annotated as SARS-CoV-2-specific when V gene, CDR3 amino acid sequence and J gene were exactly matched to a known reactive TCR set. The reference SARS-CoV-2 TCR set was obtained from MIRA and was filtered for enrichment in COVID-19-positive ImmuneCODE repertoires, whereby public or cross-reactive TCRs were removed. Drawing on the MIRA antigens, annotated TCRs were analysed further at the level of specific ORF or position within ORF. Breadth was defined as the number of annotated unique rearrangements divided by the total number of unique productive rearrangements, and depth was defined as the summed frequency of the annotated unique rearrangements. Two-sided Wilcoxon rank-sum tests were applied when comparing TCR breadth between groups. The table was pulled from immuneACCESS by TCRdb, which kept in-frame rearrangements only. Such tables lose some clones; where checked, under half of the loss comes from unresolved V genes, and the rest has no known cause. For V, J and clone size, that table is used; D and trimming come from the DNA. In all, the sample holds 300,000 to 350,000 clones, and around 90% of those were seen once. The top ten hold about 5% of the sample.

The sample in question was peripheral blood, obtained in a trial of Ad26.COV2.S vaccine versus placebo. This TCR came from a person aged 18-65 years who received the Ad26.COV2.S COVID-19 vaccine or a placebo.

The CDR3 here reads CASKKQLFYEQYV. DNA sequence: TGCGCCAGCAAGAAGCAGTTGTTCTACGAGCAGTACGTC. The rearrangement combines TRBV23-1 with TRBJ2-7; the D gene assignment is ambiguous. TRBV23-1 is recorded as an ORF, its role being uncertain. The trim is 7 bases for V and 3 bases for J, with a gap of 13 bases between the germline ends. From its cysteine to its valine, the CDR3 spans 13 amino acids. The read is trimmed to its CDR3 DNA, 39 bases read in frame from base 1.